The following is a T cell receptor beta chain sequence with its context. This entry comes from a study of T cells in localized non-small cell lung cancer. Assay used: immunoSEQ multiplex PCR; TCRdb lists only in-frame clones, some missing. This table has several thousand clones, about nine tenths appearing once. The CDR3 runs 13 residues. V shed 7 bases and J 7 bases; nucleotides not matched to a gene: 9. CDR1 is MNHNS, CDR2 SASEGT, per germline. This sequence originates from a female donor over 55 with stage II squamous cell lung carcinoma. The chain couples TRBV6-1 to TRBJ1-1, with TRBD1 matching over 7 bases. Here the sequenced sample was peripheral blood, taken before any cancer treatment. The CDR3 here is CASMITGAVEAFF. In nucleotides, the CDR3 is TGTGCCAGCATGATTACAGGGGCTGTTGAAGCTTTCTTT.